This T cell receptor beta chain appears in the sequencing data of a study of cytomegalovirus exposure and HLA in healthy donors. Study findings and constraints: Reported results showed that the classifier diagnosed cytomegalovirus status with high specificity and sensitivity.

This CDR3 contains 17 residues. Trimming took 3 bases from V and 1 from J, leaving 18 bases between them. CDR1 is SGHRS, CDR2 YFSETQ, per germline. The PCR ran on 60 Vbeta and 13 Jbeta primers. Method: immunoSEQ multiplex PCR; TCRdb's copy keeps in-frame clones and lacks some. The repertoire holds about 190,000 clones, with 70% to 75% as singletons. This clone has just a few counts. Its antigen is unknown. Sequencing was performed on PBMCs. The chain carries TRBV5-1 and TRBJ2-3; D may be TRBD2 (6 bases). The clonotype comes from a man aged 25-45 years in good health and CMV-seropositive. CDR3: CASSSWRRADRTDTQYF. Written as DNA, the CDR3 is TGCGCCAGCAGCTCATGGAGGAGGGCGGACCGCACAGATACGCAGTATTTT.